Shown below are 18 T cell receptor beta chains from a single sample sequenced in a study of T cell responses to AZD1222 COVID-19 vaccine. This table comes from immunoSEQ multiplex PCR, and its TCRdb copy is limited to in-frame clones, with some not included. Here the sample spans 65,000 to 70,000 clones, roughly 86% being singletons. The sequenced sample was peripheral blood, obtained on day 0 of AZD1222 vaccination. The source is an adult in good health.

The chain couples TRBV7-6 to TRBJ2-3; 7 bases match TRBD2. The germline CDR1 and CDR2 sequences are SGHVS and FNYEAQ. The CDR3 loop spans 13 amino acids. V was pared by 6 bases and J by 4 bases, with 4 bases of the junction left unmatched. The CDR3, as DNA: TGTGCCAGCAGAGGGGACTACTCAGATACGCAGTATTTT. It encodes CASRGDYSDTQYF. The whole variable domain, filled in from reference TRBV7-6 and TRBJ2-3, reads GAGVSQSPRYKVTKRGQDVALRCDPISGHVSLYWYRQALGQGPEFLTYFNYEAQQDKSGLPNDRFSAERPEGSISTLTIQRTEQRDSAMYRCASRGDYSDTQYFGPGTRLTVL.

CDR3 bases: TGTGCCAGCAGTGCCGGACTAGCGGGAGCTTCTTTTAGGAATGAGCAGTTCTTC. Its translation: CASSAGLAGASFRNEQFF. The V call is TRBV6-1, the J call TRBJ2-1; TRBD2 matches 13 bases. The CDR3 runs to 18 residues. V dropped 4 bases and J dropped 7; count of bases not matched to a gene: 13. From germline, CDR1 is MNHNS and CDR2 SASEGT.

The CDR3 DNA reads TGTGCCAGCAGCTTAGAGTTGGCCGGGGAGCTGTTTTTT. Translated, it gives CASSLELAGELFF. This chain uses TRBV11-2 with TRBJ2-2, with unresolved D. The germline V gene encodes CDR1 SGHAT and CDR2 FQNNGV. This CDR3 contains 13 residues. The germline V and J ends were trimmed by 0 bases and 6 bases, with 5 bases remaining between them. Supplemented by reference TRBV11-2 and TRBJ2-2, the full variable domain reads EAGVAQSPRYKIIEKRQSVAFWCNPISGHATLYWYQQILGQGPKLLIQFQNNGVVDDSQLPKDRFSAERLKGVDSTLKIQPAKLEDSAVYLCASSLELAGELFFGEGSRLTVL.

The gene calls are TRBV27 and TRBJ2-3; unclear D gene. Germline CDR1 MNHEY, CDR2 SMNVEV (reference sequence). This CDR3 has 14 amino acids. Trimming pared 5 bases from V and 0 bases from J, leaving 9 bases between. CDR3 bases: TGTGCCAGCAGTCCAAGCTCTAGCACAGATACGCAGTATTTT. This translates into CASSPSSSTDTQYF.

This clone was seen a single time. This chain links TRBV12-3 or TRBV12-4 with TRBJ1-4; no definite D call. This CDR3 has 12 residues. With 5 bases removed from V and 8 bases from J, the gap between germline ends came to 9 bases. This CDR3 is CASSPSPEKLFF. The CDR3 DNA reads TGTGCCAGCAGTCCCTCACCAGAAAAACTGTTTTTT.

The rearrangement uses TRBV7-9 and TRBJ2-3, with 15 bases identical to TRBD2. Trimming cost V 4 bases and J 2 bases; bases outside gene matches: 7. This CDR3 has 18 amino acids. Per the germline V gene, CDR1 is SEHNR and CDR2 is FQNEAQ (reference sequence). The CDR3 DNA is TGTGCCAGCAGCTCATCGGGACTAGCGGGAGGCATCACAGATACGCAGTATTTT. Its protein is CASSSSGLAGGITDTQYF.

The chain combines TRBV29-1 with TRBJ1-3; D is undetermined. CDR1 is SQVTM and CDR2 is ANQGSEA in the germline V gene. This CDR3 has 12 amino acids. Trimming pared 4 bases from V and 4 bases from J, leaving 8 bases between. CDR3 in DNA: TGCAGCGTTGCAGGTAGCGGAAACACCATATATTTT. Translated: CSVAGSGNTIYF.

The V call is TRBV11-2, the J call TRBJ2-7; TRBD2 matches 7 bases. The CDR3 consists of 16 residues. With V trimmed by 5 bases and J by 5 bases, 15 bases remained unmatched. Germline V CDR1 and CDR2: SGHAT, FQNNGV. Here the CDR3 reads CASSGMGVGGSNEQYF. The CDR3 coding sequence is TGTGCCAGCAGCGGGATGGGAGTGGGCGGGAGTAACGAGCAGTACTTC.

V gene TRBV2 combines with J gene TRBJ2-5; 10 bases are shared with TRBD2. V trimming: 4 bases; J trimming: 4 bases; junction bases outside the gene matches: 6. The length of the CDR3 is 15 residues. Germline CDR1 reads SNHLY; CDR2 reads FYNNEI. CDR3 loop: CASSVSSGRRETQYF. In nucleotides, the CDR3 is TGTGCCAGCAGTGTGTCTAGCGGGAGAAGAGAGACCCAGTACTTC.

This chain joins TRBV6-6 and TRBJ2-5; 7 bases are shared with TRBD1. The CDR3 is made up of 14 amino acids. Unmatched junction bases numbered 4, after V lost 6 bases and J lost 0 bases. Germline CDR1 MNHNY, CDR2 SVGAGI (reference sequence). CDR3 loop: CASRRGTDQETQYF. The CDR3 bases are TGTGCCAGCAGGCGAGGGACAGACCAAGAGACCCAGTACTTC.

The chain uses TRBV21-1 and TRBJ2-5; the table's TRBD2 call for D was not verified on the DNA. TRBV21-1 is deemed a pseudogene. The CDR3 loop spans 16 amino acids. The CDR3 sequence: CASSKALRRETETQYF. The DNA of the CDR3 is TGTGCCAGCAGCAAAGCTCTGCGGAGGGAAACGGAGACCCAGTACTTC.

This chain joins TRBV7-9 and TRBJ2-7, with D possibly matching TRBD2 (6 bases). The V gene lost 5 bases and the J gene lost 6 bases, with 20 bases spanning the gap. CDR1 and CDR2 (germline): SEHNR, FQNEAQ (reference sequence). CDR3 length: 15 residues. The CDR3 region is CASSPRAGTPGEQYF. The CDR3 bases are TGTGCCAGCAGCCCCAGGGCGGGGACTCCGGGCGAGCAGTACTTC.

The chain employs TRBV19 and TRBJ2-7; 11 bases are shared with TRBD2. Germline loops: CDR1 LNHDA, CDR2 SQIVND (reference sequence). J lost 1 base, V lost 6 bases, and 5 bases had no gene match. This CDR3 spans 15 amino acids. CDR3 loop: CASSDGLAGSYEQYF. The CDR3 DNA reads TGTGCCAGTAGCGATGGACTAGCGGGTTCCTACGAGCAGTACTTC.

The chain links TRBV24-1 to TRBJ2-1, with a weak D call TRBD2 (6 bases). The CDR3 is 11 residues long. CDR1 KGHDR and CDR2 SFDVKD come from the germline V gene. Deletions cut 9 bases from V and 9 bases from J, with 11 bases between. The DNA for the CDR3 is TGTGCCACCCCGGTCGGGGGTGAGCAGTTCTTC. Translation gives CATPVGGEQFF.

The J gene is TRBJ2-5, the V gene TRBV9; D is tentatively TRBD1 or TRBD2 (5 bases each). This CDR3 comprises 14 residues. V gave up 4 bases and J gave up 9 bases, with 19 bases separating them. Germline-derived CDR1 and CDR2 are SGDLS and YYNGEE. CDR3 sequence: CASSLRDGRGAQYF. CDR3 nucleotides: TGTGCCAGCAGCCTCCGGGACGGCCGTGGGGCCCAGTACTTC.

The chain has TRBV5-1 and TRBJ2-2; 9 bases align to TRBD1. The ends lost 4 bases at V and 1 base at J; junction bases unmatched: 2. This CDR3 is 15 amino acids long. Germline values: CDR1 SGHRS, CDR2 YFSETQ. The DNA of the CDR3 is TGCGCCAGCAGCGGGGGACAGGGGAACACCGGGGAGCTGTTTTTT. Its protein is CASSGGQGNTGELFF.

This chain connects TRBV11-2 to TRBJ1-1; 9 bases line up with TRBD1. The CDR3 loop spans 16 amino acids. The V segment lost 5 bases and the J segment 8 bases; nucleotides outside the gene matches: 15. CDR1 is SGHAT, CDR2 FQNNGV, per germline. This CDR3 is CASSPYRTGEIIEAFF. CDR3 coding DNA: TGTGCCAGCAGCCCTTACCGGACAGGGGAGATTATAGAAGCTTTCTTT.

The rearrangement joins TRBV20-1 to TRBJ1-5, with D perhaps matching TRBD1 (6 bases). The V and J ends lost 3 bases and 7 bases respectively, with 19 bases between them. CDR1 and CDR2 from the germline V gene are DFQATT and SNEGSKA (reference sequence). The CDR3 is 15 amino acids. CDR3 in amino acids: CSASSREQGGQPQHF. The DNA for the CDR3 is TGCAGTGCTAGTAGTCGGGAACAGGGCGGGCAGCCCCAGCATTTT.